This is a list of T cell receptor beta chains from one sample in a study of shared clonotypes between healthy human individuals. Sequenced by immunoSEQ multiplex PCR; TCRdb stores in-frame clones only, minus some. The top ten hold approximately 1.5% of the sample, which has about 960,000 clones, approximately 80% seen once. The sample was memory CD4+ T cells sorted from blood. The source of these receptors is a man in his late teens or twenties in good health. Each CDR3 is given with its conserved first and last residue. D genes are given only for firm matches. The size field is filled for only some rows; it gives once, few, many or a size class.

>TRBJ2-1|TRBV27|-|-
CASSPRRGGYEQFF
TGTGCCAGCAGTCCGAGACGGGGTGGCTATGAGCAGTTCTTC
>TRBJ2-1|TRBV5-1|-|TRBD2
CASSPGLAGGSGLFF
TGCGCCAGCAGCCCTGGACTAGCGGGAGGTTCCGGATTGTTCTTC
>TRBJ2-1|TRBV2|-|-
CASSEIGLLRDEQFF
TGTGCCAGCAGTGAAATCGGACTCCTCCGCGATGAGCAGTTCTTC
>TRBJ1-1|TRBV5-1|few|-
CASSLGQYTEAFF
TGCGCCAGCAGCTTAGGACAGTACACTGAAGCTTTCTTT
>TRBJ1-2|TRBV27|-|TRBD1
CASSLSGTGTSYGYTF
TGTGCCAGCAGTTTATCCGGGACAGGGACTTCCTATGGCTACACCTTC
>TRBJ2-1|TRBV5-1|few|-
CASSLDGQTSYNEQFF
TGCGCCAGCAGCTTGGATGGACAGACTTCCTACAATGAGCAGTTCTTC
>TRBJ2-7|TRBV6-1|-|-
CASSVSRTLSGREQYF
TGTGCCAGCAGTGTCTCCAGGACCTTATCGGGACGCGAGCAGTACTTC
>TRBJ1-4|TRBV9|-|-
CASSARTASQEKLFF
TGTGCCAGCAGCGCAAGGACAGCTAGTCAGGAAAAACTGTTTTTT
>TRBJ2-7|TRBV6-6|-|-
CASSQSDREGAYEQYF
TGTGCCAGCAGTCAGTCGGACAGGGAGGGGGCCTACGAGCAGTACTTC
>TRBJ1-5|TRBV6-6|-|-
CASRDDTSNQPQHF
TGTGCCAGCAGAGACGACACTTCCAATCAGCCCCAGCATTTT
>TRBJ1-4|TRBV28|-|TRBD1
CASSSHRGQGEKLFF
TGTGCCAGCAGTTCGCACAGGGGGCAGGGAGAAAAACTGTTTTTT